This paragraph reports one T cell receptor (beta chain). This clone was observed a single time. The clone's antigen remains unknown. Base qualities are not provided; no much larger clone lies one nucleotide away. This record comes from a study of immune evolution from preneoplasia to lung adenocarcinoma (dated by TCRdb to the early 2020s). About the study as a whole: HLA loss of heterozygosity was found in about 7% of AIS, about 16% of MIA and roughly 30% of ADC lesions, and in no AAH lesions. The study profiled immune contexture across lung adenocarcinoma precursors and invasive adenocarcinoma using immune gene expression, TCR sequencing and multiplex immunofluorescence. Resected precursor lesions (AAH, AIS, MIA) and invasive adenocarcinomas were compared against paired morphologically normal lung tissue. Sample size was determined by specimen availability and not by a prior power calculation. The immune data were integrated with whole exome sequencing and methylation data obtained from the same cohort of nodules. The overall cohort comprised 40 to 60 patients with pulmonary nodules who underwent surgical resection. The TCR sequencing data were obtained from 45 to 60 patients. It was reported in the study that approximately 99 samples were used for TCR sequencing. POLYSOLVER was used to infer Class I HLA alleles from exome data, while LOHHLA was used to detect allele-specific HLA loss.

V is clipped by 2 bases and J by 3 bases, and the sequence between their germline boundaries is 13 bases long. Taken from cysteine to phenylalanine, the CDR3 has 15 residues. The entry retains the CDR3 DNA only, 45 bases that are in frame from base 1. CDR1 and CDR2, per the germline V gene (reference sequence), are MNHEY and SMNVEV. Summary of the overall study and its limitations: The findings were based on association rather than direct causation, and larger cohorts with long-term follow-up and longitudinal biopsies were deemed needed. Normal lung had the highest top T cell clone frequencies, which appeared to decline progressively from AAH through AIS, MIA and invasive adenocarcinoma. T cell clonality was highest in KRAS-mutant nodules compared with EGFR-mutant or double wild-type lesions. Because all patients were from Japan and China, applicability to Western populations was uncertain. Normal lung showed the highest clonality, whereas later-stage lesions appeared to have higher T cell density and diversity but lower clonality.

Between the mid-2010s and the late 2010s, the patients underwent resection in either Japan or China. The histologic diagnosis of each case was independently confirmed on H&E slides by two lung cancer pathologists. Premalignant or tumor cells were enriched for nucleic acid extraction by macro-dissection performed after pathologic assessment. DNA was isolated from FFPE tissue using the AllPrep DNA/RNA FFPE Kit. The immunoSEQ hsTCRbeta Kit was used to sequence TCR beta CDR3 regions from DNA. The study's own analysis went as follows. The ImmunoSEQ Analyzer was used to analyse the TCR sequencing data. T cell clonality was defined as 1 minus Pielou's evenness computed on productive rearrangements. The inverse Simpson index, applied to productive templates, was used to measure T cell diversity. T cell density was TCR beta template counts normalized to usable DNA, estimated by amplifying and sequencing housekeeping genes. Two-sided Kruskal-Wallis tests were used to compare TCR metrics between histologic stages. In its TCRdb copy, this immuneACCESS table keeps in-frame sequences only and misses some clones. Where compared with another copy, unresolved V genes explain less than half of these, and the others have no known cause. The V and J calls and clone size are taken from that table; D and trimming were inferred from the DNA. This sample holds about 4,700 clones; roughly four fifths were observed only once. The top ten clones comprise under 9.5% of the sample.

The V and J segments used are TRBV27 and TRBJ2-5, and the D gene may be TRBD2, 7 bases matching. This TCR derives from a person between 65 and 79 years old with lung adenocarcinoma. The sequenced sample consisted of FFPE lung adenocarcinoma in situ tissue. What this sample's cell subset or site label stands for: preinvasive adenocarcinoma in situ (AIS). The DNA sequence reads TGTGCCAGCAGTTTAGGGGGGGGCAGGGAAGAGACCCAGTACTTC. This gives the protein CASSLGGGREETQYF.